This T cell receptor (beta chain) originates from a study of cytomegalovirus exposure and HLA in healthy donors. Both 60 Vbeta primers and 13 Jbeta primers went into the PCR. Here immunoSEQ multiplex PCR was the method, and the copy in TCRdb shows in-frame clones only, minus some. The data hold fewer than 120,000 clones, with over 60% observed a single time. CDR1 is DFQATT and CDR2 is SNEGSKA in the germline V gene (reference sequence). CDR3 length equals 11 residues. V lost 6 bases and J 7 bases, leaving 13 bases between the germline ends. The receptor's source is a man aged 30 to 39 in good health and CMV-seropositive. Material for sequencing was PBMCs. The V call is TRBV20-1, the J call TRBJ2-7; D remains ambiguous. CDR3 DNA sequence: TGCAGTGCCCCGTCGGGTCGGGAGCAGTACTTC. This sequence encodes CSAPSGREQYF.